What follows are 19 T cell receptor beta chains derived from one specimen sequenced in a study of blood T cell repertoires in COVID-19. Libraries were prepared by immunoSEQ multiplex PCR; TCRdb keeps only in-frame clonotypes and omits some of them. This sample carries approximately 150,000 clones, 70% to 90% of them seen once, and the ten largest clones take around 5%. The sample was peripheral blood. These TCRs come from a human donor in a cohort sampled during active COVID-19.

The rearrangement uses TRBV6-2 or TRBV6-3 and TRBJ1-5; 8 bases align to TRBD1. Germline CDR1 is MNHEY and CDR2 is SVGEGT. This CDR3 region has 15 residues. The V and J ends lost 5 bases and 3 bases, in that order; junction bases with no gene match: 6. The chain's CDR3 is CASSTGQATNQPQHF. The CDR3 coding sequence is TGTGCCAGCAGTACGGGACAGGCCACCAATCAGCCCCAGCATTTT.

The CDR3 coding sequence is TGCGCCAGCAGCCAAGAAGGCCAGGGGGGCCGGAGCTCCTACGAGCAGTACTTC. Its protein product is CASSQEGQGGRSSYEQYF. The genes are TRBV4-3 and TRBJ2-7; TRBD1 might be the D (7 bases). Germline lookup yields CDR1 LGHNA and CDR2 YSLEER. There are 18 residues in the CDR3. Trimming pared 0 bases from V and 0 bases from J, leaving 18 bases between.

The V call is TRBV6-6, the J call TRBJ2-5; 9 bases line up with TRBD2. The length of the CDR3 is 15 residues. J was trimmed by 4 bases and V by 7 bases; bases with no gene match: 10. Germline loops: CDR1 MNHNY, CDR2 SVGAGI (reference sequence). The CDR3 reads CASNSLAGRGETQYF. DNA for the CDR3: TGTGCCAGCAACTCACTAGCGGGTAGGGGAGAGACCCAGTACTTC.

The V call is TRBV29-1, the J call TRBJ1-2; unclear D gene. Germline V gene sequence: CDR1 SQVTM, CDR2 ANQGSEA. V shed 7 bases and J shed 0 bases, with 12 bases lying between them. The CDR3 is 13 residues long. CDR3 loop: CSDAADSNYGYTF. CDR3 bases: TGCAGCGATGCTGCGGATTCTAACTATGGCTACACCTTC.

The CDR3 DNA sequence: TGTGCCAGCAGTTTCTACACCGGCGGTACTGAAGCTTTCTTT. It is translated as CASSFYTGGTEAFF. The chain carries TRBV28 and TRBJ1-1; D call uncertain. Germline CDR1 is MDHEN and CDR2 is SYDVKM. The CDR3 has 14 amino acids. Trimming took off 3 bases at V and 5 bases at J, with 13 bases between the two ends.

The chain joins TRBV4-1 to TRBJ2-7, with 12 bases matching TRBD2. Germline V lookup: CDR1 MGHRA, CDR2 YSYEKL. The CDR3 has 21 amino acids. The V gene end was trimmed by 0 bases and the J gene end by 0 bases; junction bases not matched to a gene: 15. The CDR3 protein is CASSQEVGPGLAGPSSYEQYF. In DNA, the CDR3 is TGCGCCAGCAGCCAAGAAGTGGGACCGGGACTAGCGGGCCCTAGCTCCTACGAGCAGTACTTC.

This rearrangement joins TRBV19 to TRBJ2-1; 11 bases fit TRBD2. This CDR3 region has 16 residues. Unmatched junction bases numbered 4, after V lost 5 bases and J lost 1 base. Germline-derived CDR1 and CDR2 are LNHDA and SQIVND (reference sequence). The CDR3 sequence: CASSPRTSGSYNEQFF. Here the CDR3 DNA reads TGTGCCAGTAGTCCCCGGACTAGCGGGTCCTACAATGAGCAGTTCTTC.

The genes are TRBV12-3 or TRBV12-4 and TRBJ1-2; TRBD1 is a possible D gene (5 bases). This CDR3 has 12 amino acids. With 6 bases removed from V and 8 bases from J, the gap between germline ends came to 13 bases. The CDR3 sequence is CASRIQGGGYTF. The CDR3 coding sequence is TGTGCCAGCAGAATTCAGGGAGGCGGCTACACCTTC.

This chain uses TRBV9 with TRBJ1-4; no definite D call. The CDR3 runs 13 residues. Germline lookup yields CDR1 SGDLS and CDR2 YYNGEE. The V and J ends lost 3 bases and 8 bases respectively, with 11 bases between them. CDR3 loop: CASSDGSLEKLFF. DNA for the CDR3: TGTGCCAGCAGCGACGGGAGTTTAGAAAAACTGTTTTTT.

In its sample, this clone was seen once. The chain links TRBV2 to TRBJ2-7, with a tentative D call TRBD1 (6 bases). This CDR3 has 16 amino acids. CDR1 is SNHLY and CDR2 is FYNNEI in the germline V gene. V was pared by 5 bases and J by 7 bases, with 24 bases between. CDR3 bases: TGTGCCAGCAGTACCCTTGGACAGATCCCCACGAGGGAGCAGTACTTC. Translated: CASSTLGQIPTREQYF. The full variable domain, completed using reference TRBV2 and TRBJ2-7, is EPEVTQTPSHQVTQMGQEVILRCVPISNHLYFYWYRQILGQKVEFLVSFYNNEISEKSEIFDDQFSVERPDGSNFTLKIRSTKLEDSAMYFCASSTLGQIPTREQYFGPGTRLTVT.

The chain employs TRBV29-1 and TRBJ1-1; the D gene is possibly TRBD1 (5 bases). Germline loops: CDR1 SQVTM, CDR2 ANQGSEA. Trimming left V 4 bases short and J 1 base short, with 22 bases between. CDR3 length: 17 amino acids. The CDR3, as DNA: TGCAGCGTTGGTCGTGACAGCACCTTTAGAAGGAACACTGAAGCTTTCTTT. Its protein product is CSVGRDSTFRRNTEAFF.

The chain uses TRBV9 and TRBJ2-1; 8 nucleotides line up with TRBD2. CDR1 is SGDLS and CDR2 is YYNGEE in the germline V gene. This CDR3 has 20 amino acids. Trimming cost V 1 base and J 7 bases; bases outside gene matches: 22. The CDR3 DNA sequence: TGTGCCAGCAGCGTAACCAGCCCCCCCGGGCGAGCGGGGGAAGGTAATGAGCAGTTCTTC. Amino acid sequence: CASSVTSPPGRAGEGNEQFF.

The chain joins TRBV25-1 to TRBJ2-7; D possibly corresponds to TRBD2 (6 bases). The CDR3 covers 14 residues. V dropped 5 bases and J dropped 6 bases, with 17 bases sitting between them. Germline V CDR1 and CDR2: MGHDK, SYGVNS. The CDR3 DNA sequence: TGTGCCAGCAGTACACTGGGGGGTCTGGTCGAGCAGTACTTC. It yields the protein CASSTLGGLVEQYF.

This clone has only a few counts. The J gene is TRBJ1-2, the V gene TRBV9; D ambiguous. Germline loops: CDR1 SGDLS, CDR2 YYNGEE. The length of the CDR3 is 13 residues. Deletions cut 4 bases from V and 0 bases from J, with 7 bases between. CDR3 loop: CASSLTTNYGYTF. DNA for the CDR3: TGTGCCAGCAGCCTGACAACTAACTATGGCTACACCTTC.

The rearrangement links TRBV27 to TRBJ2-7, with D perhaps TRBD1 (6 bases). Germline CDR1 MNHEY, CDR2 SMNVEV (reference sequence). The CDR3 has 15 amino acids. Trimming cost V 5 bases and J 0 bases, with 14 bases left between them. The CDR3 coding sequence is TGTGCCAGCAGTGTTTTCTTAGGGGGCTCCTACGAGCAGTACTTC. This translates into CASSVFLGGSYEQYF.

The CDR3 nucleotides read TGTGCCAGCAGCTTCGTCGGGGGGAGGTCCTACGAGCAGTACTTC. Translation: CASSFVGGRSYEQYF. The V call is TRBV11-3, the J call TRBJ2-7; 7 positions match TRBD2. Germline values: CDR1 SGHNT, CDR2 YENEEA. The CDR3 contains 15 residues. Trimming took 3 bases from V and 1 from J; bases not matched to a gene: 6.

The V call is TRBV27, the J call TRBJ2-5; 9 bases are a match to TRBD2. V gave up 10 bases and J gave up 5 bases; unmatched junction bases: 14. In germline, CDR1 is MNHEY, CDR2 SMNVEV (reference sequence). The CDR3 contains 15 residues. CDR3 bases: TGTGCCACCCACCCGCGCGGGGGGGCCTGGGAGACCCAGTACTTC. This gives the protein CATHPRGGAWETQYF.

V usage is TRBV2 and J usage is TRBJ2-1; 16 bases are shared with TRBD2. Per the germline V gene, CDR1 is SNHLY and CDR2 is FYNNEI. The CDR3 extends over 16 amino acids. J gave up 7 bases and V 6 bases, and 6 bases lay outside the gene matches. CDR3 amino acids: CASRRGLAGGLNEQFF. The CDR3 nucleotides read TGTGCCAGCAGGAGGGGACTAGCGGGAGGGCTTAATGAGCAGTTCTTC.

CDR3 sequence reads: CASSLIRVQGSSYNSPLHF. The DNA for the CDR3 is TGTGCCAGCAGCTTAATCCGGGTCCAGGGGAGCTCCTATAATTCACCCCTCCACTTT. The J gene is TRBJ1-6, the V gene TRBV7-8, with a weak D call TRBD1 (6 bases). V lost 2 bases to trimming and J lost 0 bases, with 17 bases between them. Per the germline V gene, CDR1 is SGHVS and CDR2 is FQNEAQ. The CDR3 covers 19 residues. The variable domain in full, with the rest retrieved from reference TRBV7-8 and TRBJ1-6, is GAGVSQSPRYKVAKRGQDVALRCDPISGHVSLFWYQQALGQGPEFLTYFQNEAQLDKSGLPSDRFFAERPEGSVSTLKIQRTQQEDSAVYLCASSLIRVQGSSYNSPLHFGNGTRLTVT.